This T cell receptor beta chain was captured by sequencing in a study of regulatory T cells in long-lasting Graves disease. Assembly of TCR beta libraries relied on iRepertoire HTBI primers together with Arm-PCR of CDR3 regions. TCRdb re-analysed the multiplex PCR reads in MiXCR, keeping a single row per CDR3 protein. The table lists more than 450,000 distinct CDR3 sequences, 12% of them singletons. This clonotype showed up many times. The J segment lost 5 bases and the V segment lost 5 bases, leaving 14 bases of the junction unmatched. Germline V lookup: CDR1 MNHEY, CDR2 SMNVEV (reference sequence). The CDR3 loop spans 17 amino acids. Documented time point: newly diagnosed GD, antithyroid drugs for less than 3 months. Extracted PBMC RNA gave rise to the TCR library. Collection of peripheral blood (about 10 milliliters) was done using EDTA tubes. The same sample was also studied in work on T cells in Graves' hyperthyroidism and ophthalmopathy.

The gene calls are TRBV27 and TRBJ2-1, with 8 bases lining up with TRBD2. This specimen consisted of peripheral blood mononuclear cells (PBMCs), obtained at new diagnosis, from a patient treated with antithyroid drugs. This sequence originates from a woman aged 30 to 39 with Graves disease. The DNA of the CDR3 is TGTGCCAGCAGTCCCGGGACTAACGGGAGGGTACACAATGAGCAGTTCTTC. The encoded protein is CASSPGTNGRVHNEQFF.